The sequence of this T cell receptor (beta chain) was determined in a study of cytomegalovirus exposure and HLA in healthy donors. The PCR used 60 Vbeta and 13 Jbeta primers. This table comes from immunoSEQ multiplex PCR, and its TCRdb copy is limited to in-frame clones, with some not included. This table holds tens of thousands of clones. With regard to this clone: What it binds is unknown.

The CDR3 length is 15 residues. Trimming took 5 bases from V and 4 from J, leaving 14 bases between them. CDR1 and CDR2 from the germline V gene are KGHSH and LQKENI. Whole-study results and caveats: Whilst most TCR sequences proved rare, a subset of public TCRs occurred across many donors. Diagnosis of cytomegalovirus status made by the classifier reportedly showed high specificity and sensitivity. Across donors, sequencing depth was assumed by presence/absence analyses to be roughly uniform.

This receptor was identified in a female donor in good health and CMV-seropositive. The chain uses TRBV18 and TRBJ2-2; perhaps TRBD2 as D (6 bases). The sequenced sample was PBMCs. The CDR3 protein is CASSFRTEGTGELFF. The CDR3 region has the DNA TGTGCCAGCTCATTTAGGACGGAGGGCACCGGGGAGCTGTTTTTT.